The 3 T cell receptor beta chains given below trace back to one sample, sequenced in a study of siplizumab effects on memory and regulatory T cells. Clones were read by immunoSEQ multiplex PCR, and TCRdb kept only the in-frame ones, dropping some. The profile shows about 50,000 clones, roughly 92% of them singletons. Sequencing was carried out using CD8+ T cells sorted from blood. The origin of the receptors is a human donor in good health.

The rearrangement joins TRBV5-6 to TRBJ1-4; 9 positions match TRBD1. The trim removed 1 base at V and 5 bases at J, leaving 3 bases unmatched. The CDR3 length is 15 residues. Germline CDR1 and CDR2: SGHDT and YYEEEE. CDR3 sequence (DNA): TGTGCCAGCAGCTTGTTCGGGACAGGGAATGAAAAACTGTTTTTT. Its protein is CASSLFGTGNEKLFF.

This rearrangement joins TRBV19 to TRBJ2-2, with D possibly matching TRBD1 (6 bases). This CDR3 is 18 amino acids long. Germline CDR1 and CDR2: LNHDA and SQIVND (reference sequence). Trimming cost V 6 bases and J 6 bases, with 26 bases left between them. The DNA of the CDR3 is TGTGCCAGTAGCCCTCTCGGGGCAGGGGAGTTGTCAGCCGGGGAGCTGTTTTTT. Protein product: CASSPLGAGELSAGELFF.

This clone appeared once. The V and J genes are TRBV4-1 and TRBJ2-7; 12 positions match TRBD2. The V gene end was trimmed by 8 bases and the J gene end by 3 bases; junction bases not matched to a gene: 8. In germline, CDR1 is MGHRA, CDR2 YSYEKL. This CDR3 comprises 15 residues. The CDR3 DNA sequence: TGCGCCAGCGACGATGGGACTAGCGGGCGCTACGAGCAGTACTTC. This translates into CASDDGTSGRYEQYF.